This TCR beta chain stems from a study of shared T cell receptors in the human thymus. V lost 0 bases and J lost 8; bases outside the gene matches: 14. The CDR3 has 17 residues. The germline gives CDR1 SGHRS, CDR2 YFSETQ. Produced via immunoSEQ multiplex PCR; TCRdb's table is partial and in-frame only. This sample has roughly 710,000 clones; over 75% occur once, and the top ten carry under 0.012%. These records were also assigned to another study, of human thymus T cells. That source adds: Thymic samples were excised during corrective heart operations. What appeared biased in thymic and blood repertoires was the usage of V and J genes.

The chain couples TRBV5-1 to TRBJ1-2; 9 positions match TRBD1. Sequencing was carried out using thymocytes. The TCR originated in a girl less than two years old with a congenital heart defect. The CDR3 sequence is CASSLVPALQGAWGYTF. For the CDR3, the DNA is TGCGCCAGCAGCTTGGTCCCGGCGTTACAGGGGGCATGGGGCTACACCTTC.